This TCR beta chain was sequenced during a study of control samples from healthy donors and cancer patients. Repertoires were generated with immunoSEQ multiplex PCR, while TCRdb's copy carries only in-frame clones and drops some. This table has tens of thousands of clones, 85% to 95% appearing once. J lost 2 bases, V lost 5 bases, and 8 bases had no gene match. Germline CDR1 LNHDA, CDR2 SQIVND (reference sequence). CDR3 size: 15 residues. The material sequenced was blood. This chain uses TRBV19 with TRBJ1-2; 7 positions match TRBD1. This TCR was sampled from a man aged 25 to 45 in good health. CDR3 protein: CASSSQGGYNYGYTF. For the CDR3, the DNA is TGTGCCAGTAGTTCCCAGGGGGGGTACAACTATGGCTACACCTTC.